A selection of T cell receptor beta chains follows, all from one sample in a study of identical twins. In TCRdb, the 5' RACE reads were re-called with MiXCR into one record per CDR3 protein. The repertoire holds about 1.7 million distinct CDR3 sequences, with less than 35% as singletons. The specimen sequenced was cord blood. The receptor source for this set is a newborn girl in good health. The CDR3 runs from the conserved cysteine through the conserved F or W. The D gene is left open where the match is weak. Clone size is stated in some rows and not others, as once, few, many or a class when expanded.

J,size,D,V,CDR3,DNA
TRBJ2-1,.,TRBD2,TRBV3-1,CASSHAPGLALYNEQFF,TGTGCCAGCAGCCATGCCCCGGGACTAGCGCTCTACAATGAGCAGTTCTTC
TRBJ2-1,few,.,TRBV5-1,CASSLIRDPYNEQFF,TGCGCCAGCAGCTTGATCCGGGACCCCTACAATGAGCAGTTCTTC
TRBJ1-2,few,.,TRBV5-6,CASSSGTGTEANYGYTF,TGTGCCAGCAGCTCCGGCACCGGGACCGAGGCTAACTATGGCTACACCTTC
TRBJ2-7,.,TRBD2,TRBV3-1,CASSQRHPTSSYNEQYF,TGTGCCAGCAGCCAGCGACACCCGACTAGCTCCTACAATGAGCAGTACTTC
TRBJ2-5,many,.,TRBV20-1,CSAGTQYF,TGCAGTGCGGGGACCCAGTACTTC
TRBJ2-5,.,.,TRBV5-6,CASSLDWAGRANEQYF,TGTGCCAGCAGCTTGGACTGGGCGGGGAGAGCCAATGAGCAGTACTTC
TRBJ1-2,.,TRBD1,TRBV29-1,CSVLEGTVKGYTF,TGCAGCGTCTTAGAAGGGACAGTAAAGGGCTACACCTTC
TRBJ2-3,.,.,TRBV28,CASRRPFAPTDTQYF,TGTGCCAGCAGACGTCCATTCGCACCCACAGATACGCAGTATTTT
TRBJ2-3,few,.,TRBV9,CASSVSGQTDTQYF,TGTGCCAGCAGCGTGTCAGGGCAAACAGATACGCAGTATTTT
TRBJ2-1,.,.,TRBV20-1,CGARDHRGSYNEQFF,TGCGGTGCTAGAGATCACCGGGGGAGCTACAATGAGCAGTTCTTC
TRBJ2-5,.,TRBD2,TRBV18,CASSPPPGLQTQYF,TGTGCCAGCTCACCACCTCCGGGACTACAGACCCAGTACTTC
TRBJ2-1,many,TRBD2,TRBV11-2,CASSSQAGGRNEQFF,TGTGCCAGCAGCTCCCAAGCGGGAGGGAGGAATGAGCAGTTCTTC
TRBJ1-5,.,.,TRBV7-2,CASSFDVDQPQHF,TGTGCCAGCAGCTTTGATGTGGATCAGCCCCAGCATTTT
TRBJ2-5,many,.,TRBV5-1,CASSLGLAVQETQYF,TGTGCCAGCAGCTTAGGATTAGCGGTCCAAGAGACCCAGTACTTC
TRBJ2-7,.,.,TRBV13,CASSLKGEEYF,TGTGCCAGCAGCTTGAAAGGTGAGGAGTACTTC
TRBJ1-1,few,.,TRBV2,CASSVGRVNTEAFF,TGTGCCAGCAGTGTCGGCAGGGTGAACACTGAAGCTTTCTTT
TRBJ1-6,.,.,TRBV14,CASSHTENSPLHF,TGTGCCAGTAGCCATACGGAGAATTCACCCCTCCACTTT
TRBJ2-7,.,TRBD2,TRBV4-2,CASSQEGGLAGGPYNEQYF,TGTGCCAGCAGCCAAGAAGGGGGACTAGCGGGGGGCCCCTACAATGAGCAGTACTTC
TRBJ2-1,.,.,TRBV20-1,CSARVALDEQFF,TGCAGTGCTAGAGTAGCCCTGGATGAGCAGTTCTTC
TRBJ1-1,.,.,TRBV10-2,CASSEGVRSTEAFF,TGCGCCAGCAGTGAGGGGGTAAGGAGCACTGAAGCTTTCTTT
TRBJ1-2,.,.,TRBV6-1,CASSEAHTGSYGYTF,TGTGCCAGCAGTGAAGCTCATACGGGGAGCTATGGCTACACCTTC
TRBJ2-1,.,TRBD2,TRBV10-3,CAISERGGANEQFF,TGTGCCATCAGTGAGCGCGGGGGGGCCAATGAGCAGTTCTTC
TRBJ1-2,few,.,TRBV20-1,CSARNRDSYGYTF,TGCAGTGCTAGGAACCGGGACTCCTATGGCTACACCTTC
TRBJ1-6,.,.,TRBV28,CASSASRSPLHF,TGTGCCAGCTCGGCCTCGCGTTCACCCCTCCACTTT
TRBJ2-7,.,TRBD2,TRBV28,CASKSQSSGSYEQYF,TGTGCCAGCAAATCCCAATCTAGCGGCTCCTACGAGCAGTACTTC
TRBJ1-2,.,TRBD1,TRBV28,CASSRARDRGAYGYTF,TGTGCCAGCAGCCGGGCCCGGGACAGGGGGGCCTATGGCTACACCTTC
TRBJ2-5,.,.,TRBV5-1,CASSVQGSETQYF,TGCGCCAGCAGCGTACAGGGCTCCGAGACCCAGTACTTC
TRBJ2-1,.,TRBD1,TRBV29-1,CSVLPGQGPYYNEQFF,TGCAGCGTCCTACCGGGACAGGGGCCCTACTACAATGAGCAGTTCTTC
TRBJ1-2,few,.,TRBV6-1,CASSAQEHYGYTF,TGTGCCAGCAGTGCACAGGAACACTATGGCTACACCTTC